Below, one T cell receptor beta chain is given with its context. Its target is not known. This record belongs to a study of siplizumab effects on memory and regulatory T cells. Findings of the study overall: Siplizumab brought about a significant reduction in alloreactive sequences traceable to unstimulated CD4+ memory cells. Naive T cells were seemingly more diverse than memory cells, and major contributions to the alloresponse seemed to be made by them.

The CDR3 is 13 amino acids. CDR1 is SEHNR and CDR2 is FQNEAQ in the germline V gene (reference sequence). With 6 bases clipped from V and 4 bases from J, the junction kept 4 bases outside the gene matches. Researchers sequenced unstimulated naive, memory, effector memory and TEMRA subsets in a few donor pairs. Roughly 10^5 TCR templates underwent assay in each sample. The table came from immunoSEQ multiplex PCR; TCRdb's copy has only in-frame clones and leaves some out. The table shows tens of thousands of clones, with about 90% occurring only once. This receptor was taken from a human donor in good health. This chain joins TRBV7-9 and TRBJ2-7; 9 bases are a match to TRBD2. The sequenced sample consisted of naive CD4+ T cells sorted from blood. The chain's CDR3 is CASRGSGGYEQYF. The CDR3 DNA is TGTGCCAGCAGGGGAAGCGGGGGGTACGAGCAGTACTTC.